This entry concerns a single T cell receptor beta chain. Its antigen remains unidentified. Produced via immunoSEQ multiplex PCR; TCRdb's table is partial and in-frame only. The repertoire holds some 130,000 clones, with 90% to 95% as singletons. Researchers grouped second doses given at about 4 or about 12 weeks into one pool. This entry belongs to a study of T cell responses to AZD1222 COVID-19 vaccine. Germline V gives CDR1 MDHEN, CDR2 SYDVKM. The V and J ends lost 7 bases and 7 bases, in that order; junction bases with no gene match: 19. This CDR3 is 17 amino acids long. Study conclusions and caveats: It should be noted that donors were predominantly white British and more often female, and clonal diversity was possibly underestimated. Across spike, vaccine-associated CD4 TCRs were found, dominant at 160-218 and 743-854.

The receptor comes from an adult who received the AZD1222 COVID-19 vaccine. The material was peripheral blood, obtained 28 days after the second AZD1222 dose. This rearrangement joins TRBV28 to TRBJ1-5; TRBD1 matches 7 bases. DNA of the CDR3: TGTGCCAGCACCCACGTTCCGGGACAGCTATCCAGCCAGCCCCAGCATTTT. This codes for CASTHVPGQLSSQPQHF.